This T cell receptor (beta chain) was captured in a study of neurological immune-mediated disorders. Germline V gives CDR1 LNHDA, CDR2 SQIVND (reference sequence). CDR3 length: 13 amino acids. Each CDR3 protein is one row after TCRdb ran MiXCR on the 5' RACE reads. The table lists some 89,000 distinct CDR3 sequences, approximately 4.3% of them singletons. The time point was: longitudinal time-point 3. In the case of this clonotype: A junction end diverges from the germline sequence, so it may reflect a read error.

J is TRBJ1-5 and V is TRBV19, with a weak D call TRBD1 (5 bases). Sequencing used PBMCs. The source is a woman aged 55-69 years with multiple sclerosis. The CDR3 DNA follows: TGTGCCAGTAGTACACAACGCGTCCCCAGGGTGGATTTT. The encoded protein is CASSTQRVPRVDF.